This passage covers 4 T cell receptor beta chains from one sample sequenced in a study of shared clonotypes between healthy human individuals. Assay: immunoSEQ multiplex PCR; the TCRdb copy retains only in-frame clones and omits some. Of roughly 1,500,000 clones listed, around 98.5% are singletons. The specimen sequenced was naive CD4+ T cells sorted from blood. This sample's subset: CD45RA+ positively selected. These receptors came from a young man in good health.

V and J are TRBV29-1 and TRBJ2-3; D not certain. Germline V gene data show CDR1 as SQVTM and CDR2 as ANQGSEA. The CDR3 covers 12 residues. V was pared by 7 bases and J by 2 bases, with 10 bases between. CDR3 in amino acids: CSARLPTDTQYF. The CDR3 region has the DNA TGCAGCGCCCGTCTTCCCACAGATACGCAGTATTTT.

The chain recombines TRBV18 with TRBJ2-4; D not certain. The CDR3 length is 14 residues. The V gene lost 1 base and the J gene lost 8 bases, with 12 bases spanning the gap. Looked up from germline, CDR1 is KGHSH and CDR2 is LQKENI. Written as DNA, the CDR3 is TGTGCCAGCTCACCACAGGGTGGTGGGGACATTCAGTACTTC. Translating gives CASSPQGGGDIQYF.

The J gene is TRBJ2-3, the V gene TRBV27, with 9 bases that match TRBD1. The CDR3 loop spans 17 amino acids. Germline V gene data show CDR1 as MNHEY and CDR2 as SMNVEV (reference sequence). V was pared by 5 bases and J by 1 base, with 10 bases of the junction left unmatched. CDR3 sequence reads: CASSRQGVGIRTDTQYF. The CDR3 bases are TGTGCCAGCAGTCGACAGGGGGTTGGGATTCGCACAGATACGCAGTATTTT.

V usage is TRBV5-5 and J usage is TRBJ1-2; 8 bases are shared with TRBD1. The CDR3 contains 14 residues. V dropped 0 bases and J dropped 6; count of bases not matched to a gene: 4. Germline CDR1 SGHKS, CDR2 YYEKEE (reference sequence). CDR3 residues: CASSLGGTGNGYTF. DNA for the CDR3: TGTGCCAGCAGCTTGGGAGGGACAGGAAATGGCTACACCTTC.